This TCR beta chain is drawn from a study of shared clonotypes between healthy human individuals (dated by TCRdb to 2019 to 2021). The study in broad terms: The cohort comprised a couple of women and a few men aged 18 to 49 years. For each donor, three plates each were used for CD4 naive and CD4 memory, two plates were used for CD8 naive, and one plate was used for CD8 memory. The study deeply sequenced blood TCR repertoires of five healthy adults to estimate repertoire size and the extent of clonotype sharing between individuals. To increase sequencing depth and limit assay-specific biases, TCR repertoire library preparation and sequencing were carried out by different laboratories using diverse techniques. Between about 0.85 and 9.5 billion PBMCs per donor were obtained by leukapheresis. The study at large found these results: Clonotypes shared by all four sorted-subset donors showed higher generation probabilities than non-shared clonotypes. Because the study included only a small number of donors, the genetic and exposure-history diversity represented was limited. Pairwise subsampling led to the expectation that sequencing depth would affect the degree of clonotype sharing among donors. Sampling was restricted to blood, and TCR repertoires in tissues likely differ from the TCR repertoires found in blood. Larger estimated clonotype richness was generally found for naive subsets than for memory subsets. When four donors were compared, the shared fraction of clonotypes was about 5% for naive CD4, 3.5% to 4% for naive CD8, about 2.5% for memory CD4, and less than 0.5% for memory CD8. Incomplete sequencing was indicated by rarefaction of sorted-subset datasets, despite the large sequencing depth.

For the CD8 naive samples, CD45RO-negative cells were positively selected for CCR7, yielding a CD45RA+CCR7+ population from which TemRA cells were excluded. Donors were healthy HIV-negative adults with no recently reported acute infections or vaccinations. Only Caucasian adults living in Nashville, Tennessee, USA were represented among the donors. Blood was collected by leukapheresis, and PBMCs were isolated by Ficoll-Histopaque density gradient centrifugation and then cryopreserved in liquid nitrogen vapor phase. Analytical flow cytometry was used to check the purity and quantity of each magnetically sorted T cell population. Genomic DNA was isolated from every sorted fraction and measured by UV absorbance on a Nanodrop 2000c. TCR CDR3 regions were amplified from genomic DNA by multiplex PCR using the deep immunoSEQ assay. For each cell subset, the extracted genomic DNA was distributed evenly across all wells of several immunoSEQ 96-well plates, and each plate served as one replicate. For sorted subsets, around 0.2 ug genomic DNA, equal to some 30,000 T cell genomes, was loaded into each replicate PCR. Purified libraries were measured with a Qubit 3.0 fluorometer, size-checked on a Bioanalyzer 2100, and measured again with the KAPA Library Quantification kit. A separate single-read 150-cycle Illumina NextSeq 550 flow cell was used to sequence each immunoSEQ 96-well plate. Concerning the study's data processing: The immunoSEQ output contained only junctional sequences without quality scores, so filtering could not match that applied to full-length reads. To assign V/J genes and CDR3, sequences were annotated against IMGT germline references using PyIR, a Python wrapper for IgBLAST v1.9. Any read was removed if the V/J assignment was weak (E-value above 1e-6), the CDR3 was missing, or the read contained stop codons, out-of-frame junctions, or ambiguous translated residues. V3J clonotypes were defined by identical inferred V gene, J gene, and CDR3 amino acid sequence. The percentage overlap between two repertoires was calculated by dividing the number of shared unique clonotypes by the size of the smaller repertoire. Richness of each repertoire was evaluated using RTK rarefaction, the Chao1 estimator, and Recon v2.1 estimates of unobserved clonotypes. For all TCRbeta clonotypes obtained by the gDNA method from a handful of donors, generation probabilities were computed with OLGA. The table was pulled from immuneACCESS by TCRdb, which kept in-frame rearrangements only. Such tables lose some clones; where checked, under half of the loss comes from unresolved V genes, and the rest has no known cause. That table gives V, J and clone size, and the DNA gave D and trimming. The sample table records around 1,900,000 clones; approximately 92% of these occur just once. The top ten hold more than 1.5% of the sample.

The table lists this clone with a few counts. Its antigen remains undetermined. Base-call qualities are not available, and no considerably larger clone is one nucleotide away. From the cysteine through the phenylalanine, the CDR3 covers 15 amino acids. Only CDR3 DNA is held: 45 bases, read in frame from base 1. V is shortened by 5 bases, J by 6 bases, and the region joining them spans 19 bases. CDR1 SEHNR and CDR2 FQNEAQ were looked up in the germline V gene (reference sequence). The sequence was obtained from a man younger than 35 in good health. Some clones in this sample may be carry-over from other donors' samples. Recombination connected TRBV7-9 to TRBJ1-1; the D gene is possibly TRBD1, with 5 bases matching. The sequencing sample was made of naive CD8+ T cells from PBMCs. What the cell subset or site label conveys for this sample: CD45RA+CCR7+. The CDR3 reads CASSPKTAGEPEAFF. Here is the DNA: TGTGCCAGCAGCCCCAAGACGGCGGGGGAGCCTGAAGCTTTCTTT. The full variable domain, completed from the reference TRBV7-9 and TRBJ1-1 proteins outside the CDR3, reads DTGVSQNPRHKITKRGQNVTFRCDPISEHNRLYWYRQTLGQGPEFLTYFQNEAQLEKSRLLSDRFSAERPKGSFSTLEIQRTEQGDSAMYLCASSPKTAGEPEAFFGQGTRLTVV.